The clone carrying this T cell receptor (beta chain) was observed many times. Using RNA transcripts as the source, TCR beta CDR3 regions were amplified. During a first-round RT-PCR of the TCR CDR3, the HTBI primer set was used. TCRdb independently ran MiXCR on the multiplex PCR reads; one entry per CDR3 protein. Found here are 600,000 to 650,000 distinct CDR3 sequences, less than 25% of them singletons; the top ten hold 30% to 40%. Ophthalmopathy cases scored 3 or more on the Clinical Activity Score and 4 or more on NOSPECS grade, with duration below 3 months. Exclusion of patients followed from uncontrolled infection, other autoimmune disease, pregnancy or lactation. J was trimmed by 4 bases and V by 2 bases; bases with no gene match: 2. This CDR3 spans 15 amino acids. The data are from a study of T cells in Graves' hyperthyroidism and ophthalmopathy.

The chain links TRBV12-3 or TRBV12-4 to TRBJ2-5; TRBD2 aligns across 12 bases. The sequencing input was blood. The TCR comes from a man younger than 45 with Graves' ophthalmopathy. CDR3 sequence (DNA): TGTGCCAGCAGTTTATCTAGCGGGAGGGTAGAGACCCAGTACTTC. It encodes CASSLSSGRVETQYF.